Below, 25 T cell receptor beta chains from the same sample are listed, as sequenced in a study of graft-versus-host responses after intestinal transplantation. Profiling relied on immunoSEQ multiplex PCR, and the TCRdb table lists in-frame clones only, not all of them. Of more than 100,000 clones listed, around 93% are singletons. Their target antigens are unknown. The sequenced sample was unstimulated CD4+ T cells sorted from spleen or lymph node cells, obtained before intestinal transplant. The receptors shown here come from a human donor who received an intestinal transplant.

Details on this clone: The CDR3 does not end in the conserved phenylalanine or tryptophan, so this is likely a read error. It is unclear where the CDR3 begins or ends on the DNA, so no DNA is shown, and the CDR3 is as TCRdb lists it. V is TRBV5-8 and J is TRBJ2-7; TRBD2, the table's D call, was not compared with the DNA. Germline CDR1 reads SGHTS; CDR2 reads YDEGEE. Counting both end residues, the CDR3 totals 12 amino acids. The CDR3 protein is CASSLEGTSGKI.

The chain uses TRBV6-5 and TRBJ1-2; no clear D gene. Trimming took 2 bases from V and 0 from J, leaving 10 bases between them. The CDR3 runs 15 residues. Germline V gene data show CDR1 as MNHEY and CDR2 as SVGAGI. This chain's CDR3 is CASSYSNRANYGYTF. The CDR3, as DNA: TGTGCCAGCAGTTACAGTAATAGGGCTAACTATGGCTACACCTTC.

CDR3 DNA sequence: TGTGCCAGCAGTTACGGGAGCGAGCAGTACTTC. Translated, it gives CASSYGSEQYF. V usage is TRBV6-1 and J usage is TRBJ2-7; D is possibly TRBD2 (6 bases). V shed 5 bases and J shed 6 bases, with 8 bases lying between them. This CDR3 is 11 amino acids long. Germline V gene data show CDR1 as MNHNS and CDR2 as SASEGT.

The gene calls are TRBV13 and TRBJ1-3; no firm D call. CDR3 length: 14 amino acids. Between the trimmed V and J ends, which lost 5 bases and 8 bases, there was a span of 16 bases. Germline CDR1 PRHDT, CDR2 FYEKMQ (reference sequence). CDR3 sequence: CASSRTHREYTIYF. The CDR3 nucleotides read TGTGCCAGCAGCCGCACTCACAGAGAATACACCATATATTTT.

This chain connects TRBV30 to TRBJ2-5; D not certain. TRBJ2-7 explains the end of the DNA better; the J call may be wrong. CDR1 is GTSNPN and CDR2 is SVGIG in the germline V gene (reference sequence). The CDR3 sequence is 14 residues long. The CDR3 reads CAWTKDLTHREQYF. The CDR3 DNA follows: TGTGCCTGGACAAAGGATCTAACGCATCGCGAGCAGTACTTC.

The rearrangement uses TRBV6-5 and TRBJ2-2; 11 positions match TRBD1. Trimming took 2 bases from V and 6 from J; bases not matched to a gene: 2. Germline V gene sequence: CDR1 MNHEY, CDR2 SVGAGI. This CDR3 has 15 residues. The DNA of the CDR3 is TGTGCCAGCAGTTACGGGACAGGGGGATCCGGGGAGCTGTTTTTT. This translates into CASSYGTGGSGELFF.

V is TRBV2 and J is TRBJ1-2; D might be TRBD1 (6 bases). This CDR3 contains 14 residues. The germline V gene encodes CDR1 SNHLY and CDR2 FYNNEI. The ends were cut back, 7 bases at V and 4 bases at J, with 16 bases in the middle. CDR3: CASKPQGTPYGYTF. CDR3 bases: TGTGCCAGCAAGCCCCAGGGGACTCCCTATGGCTACACCTTC.

The gene calls are TRBV27 and TRBJ2-6, with D hard to call. Germline lookup yields CDR1 MNHEY and CDR2 SMNVEV (reference sequence). V was cut by 3 bases and J by 0 bases, with 12 bases left in between. The CDR3 is made up of 17 amino acids. CDR3 DNA: TGTGCCAGCAGTTTTTTGGGCGGCTTCTCTGGGGCCAACGTCCTGACTTTC. It encodes CASSFLGGFSGANVLTF.

The V and J genes are TRBV18 and TRBJ1-1, with no clear D. Germline V gene lookup returns CDR1 KGHSH and CDR2 LQKENI. The germline V and J ends were trimmed by 4 bases and 5 bases, with 11 bases remaining between them. This CDR3 is built from 13 residues. Here the CDR3 DNA reads TGTGCCAGCTCACTTACGGACTTGACTGAAGCTTTCTTT. Amino acids: CASSLTDLTEAFF.

This clone was picked up one time. The chain uses TRBV28 and TRBJ1-1, with D possibly being TRBD1 (5 bases). Germline V gives CDR1 MDHEN, CDR2 SYDVKM. The CDR3 covers 15 residues. The V end was cut by 2 bases, the J end by 0 bases, with 10 bases between. The CDR3: CASSLSGAMNTEAFF. CDR3 DNA: TGTGCCAGCAGTTTAAGCGGGGCGATGAACACTGAAGCTTTCTTT.

The chain is built from TRBV6-1 and TRBJ2-7, with TRBD2 matching over 9 bases. V lost 7 bases to trimming and J lost 1 base; unmatched junction nucleotides: 8. This CDR3 contains 15 residues. Germline-derived CDR1 and CDR2 are MNHNS and SASEGT. In nucleotides, the CDR3 is TGTGCCAGCATTAGCGGGAGAGGCTCGTCCTACGAGCAGTACTTC. It translates to CASISGRGSSYEQYF.

The V call is TRBV5-1, the J call TRBJ1-2, with 10 bases identical to TRBD1. The CDR3 has 15 residues. V dropped 4 bases and J dropped 2; count of bases not matched to a gene: 5. Germline V gene lookup returns CDR1 SGHRS and CDR2 YFSETQ. CDR3 nucleotides: TGCGCCAGCAGCACTCGACAGGGGGCGAACTATGGCTACACCTTC. It specifies CASSTRQGANYGYTF. The variable domain in full, with the rest retrieved from reference TRBV5-1 and TRBJ1-2, is KAGVTQTPRYLIKTRGQQVTLSCSPISGHRSVSWYQQTPGQGLQFLFEYFSETQRNKGNFPGRFSGRQFSNSRSEMNVSTLELGDSALYLCASSTRQGANYGYTFGSGTRLTVV.

The chain has TRBV7-9 and TRBJ1-1; no definite D call. With 3 bases removed from V and 0 bases from J, the gap between germline ends came to 14 bases. Germline values: CDR1 SEHNR, CDR2 FQNEAQ (reference sequence). This CDR3 spans 16 amino acids. CDR3 loop: CASSFLTGAMNTEAFF. CDR3 in DNA: TGTGCCAGCAGCTTCTTAACTGGCGCCATGAACACTGAAGCTTTCTTT. Supplemented by reference TRBV7-9 and TRBJ1-1, the full variable domain reads DTGVSQNPRHKITKRGQNVTFRCDPISEHNRLYWYRQTLGQGPEFLTYFQNEAQLEKSRLLSDRFSAERPKGSFSTLEIQRTEQGDSAMYLCASSFLTGAMNTEAFFGQGTRLTVV.

The chain has TRBV2 and TRBJ1-5; 9 nucleotides align to TRBD1. The CDR3 runs 14 residues. J gave up 7 bases and V 8 bases, and 9 bases lay outside the gene matches. Germline V gene sequence: CDR1 SNHLY, CDR2 FYNNEI. The CDR3 coding sequence is TGTGCCAGCGGGCACAGGGGGCGGATACAGCCCCAGCATTTT. Translating it yields CASGHRGRIQPQHF.

The CDR3 protein is CASSLAPSGGTGELFF. DNA for the CDR3: TGCGCCAGCAGCTTGGCGCCTAGCGGGGGAACCGGGGAGCTGTTTTTT. This chain joins TRBV5-1 and TRBJ2-2; the match to TRBD2 covers 10 bases. The CDR3 runs to 16 residues. CDR1 is SGHRS, CDR2 YFSETQ, per germline. V gave up 0 bases and J gave up 5 bases; unmatched junction bases: 4.

In the case of this clone: One end of the junction is discordant with germline, which a read error may explain. The chain recombines TRBV7-7 with TRBJ2-7; TRBD2 aligns across 14 bases. CDR1 and CDR2 (germline): SSHAT, FNYEAQ (reference sequence). This CDR3 has 16 amino acids. CDR3 nucleotide sequence: TGTGCTAGCAGCCCAGCGGGACTAGCGGGAGCTCAAGAGCAGTACTTC. Translation: CASSPAGLAGAQEQYF.

The gene calls are TRBV5-3 and TRBJ2-6; D gene ambiguous. TRBV5-3 is an ORF; its function is uncertain. The CDR3 is 16 residues long. Deletions cut 7 bases from V and 2 bases from J, with 16 bases between. Here the CDR3 DNA reads TGTGCCAGAGGTTCAAGGTGCAGTCCTGGGGCCAACGTCCTGACTTTC. It encodes CARGSRCSPGANVLTF.

This clone was seen more than once but under ten times. CDR3: CASTSITGETQYF. Written as DNA, the CDR3 is TGTGCCAGCACCTCGATAACGGGAGAGACCCAGTACTTC. V usage is TRBV7-9 and J usage is TRBJ2-5; D not resolved. Germline values: CDR1 SEHNR, CDR2 FQNEAQ (reference sequence). V shed 7 bases and J shed 4 bases, with 13 bases lying between them. The CDR3 length is 13 residues.

V gene TRBV2 combines with J gene TRBJ2-1; D ambiguous. V lost 7 bases, J lost 0 bases, and 13 bases lay in between. Germline values: CDR1 SNHLY, CDR2 FYNNEI. The CDR3 covers 15 residues. This CDR3 reads CASILDVYSYNEQFF. As DNA, the CDR3 is TGTGCCAGCATTCTAGACGTGTACTCCTACAATGAGCAGTTCTTC.

This clone was recorded only once. The CDR3 DNA reads as TGCAGCGTCGGCTCCTCACCTTGGGACGAGCAGTACTTC. Its translation is CSVGSSPWDEQYF. The chain employs TRBV29-1 and TRBJ2-7; no clear D gene. Trimming took off 6 bases at V and 5 bases at J, with 17 bases between the two ends. The CDR3 runs to 13 residues. Germline-derived CDR1 and CDR2 are SQVTM and ANQGSEA.

This chain joins TRBV18 and TRBJ2-7, with 7 bases aligning to TRBD2. Germline values: CDR1 KGHSH, CDR2 LQKENI. This CDR3 has 13 amino acids. Losses at the gene ends were 0 bases for V and 13 bases for J; bases not matched to a gene: 9. The CDR3 is CASSPPERGPAYF. In DNA form, the CDR3 reads TGTGCCAGCTCACCACCGGAGCGGGGACCAGCTTACTTC.

CDR3 in amino acids: CASSLDGLAANEQFF. The CDR3 DNA follows: TGTGCCAGCAGCTTAGATGGACTAGCGGCTAATGAGCAGTTCTTC. This sequence joins TRBV7-9 and TRBJ2-1; 10 bases map to TRBD2. After removal of 1 base from V and 7 bases from J, the junction contained 4 bases not matched to a gene. Germline V gives CDR1 SEHNR, CDR2 FQNEAQ (reference sequence). CDR3 size: 15 residues.

The chain employs TRBV5-3 and TRBJ2-1, with 8 bases matching TRBD2. TRBV5-3 is an open reading frame whose function is uncertain. The CDR3 has 15 residues. J gave up 1 base and V 4 bases, and 4 bases lay outside the gene matches. The CDR3 DNA is TGTGCCAGAAGCGCGGGAGGCGTTTCCTACAATGAGCAGTTCTTC. Translated, it gives CARSAGGVSYNEQFF.

J is TRBJ1-2 and V is TRBV5-1, with 8 nucleotides matching TRBD1. V shed 1 base and J 8 bases; nucleotides not matched to a gene: 10. Per germline, CDR1 SGHRS and CDR2 YFSETQ. The length of the CDR3 is 15 residues. CDR3 sequence: CASSLNPTGDRGYTF. CDR3 nucleotide sequence: TGCGCCAGCAGCTTGAACCCGACAGGGGATCGGGGCTACACCTTC.

V gene TRBV7-2 combines with J gene TRBJ1-2, with 8 bases that match TRBD1. The J segment lost 10 bases and the V segment lost 4 bases, leaving 8 bases of the junction unmatched. The CDR3 totals 13 residues. CDR1 SGHTA and CDR2 FQGNSA come from the germline V gene. The CDR3 DNA follows: TGTGCCAGCAGCTCGTCCGGGACAGGATCCTACACCTTC. Translated: CASSSSGTGSYTF.